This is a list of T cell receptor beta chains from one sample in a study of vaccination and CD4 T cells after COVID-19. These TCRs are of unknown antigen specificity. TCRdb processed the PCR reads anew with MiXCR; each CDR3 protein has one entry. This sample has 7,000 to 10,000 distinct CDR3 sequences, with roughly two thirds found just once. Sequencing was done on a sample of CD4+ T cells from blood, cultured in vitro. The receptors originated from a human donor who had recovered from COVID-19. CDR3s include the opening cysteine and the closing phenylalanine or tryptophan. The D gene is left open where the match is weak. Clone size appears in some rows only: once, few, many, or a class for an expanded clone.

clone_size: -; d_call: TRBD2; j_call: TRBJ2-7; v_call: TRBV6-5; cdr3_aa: CASSYGGTSGYEQYF; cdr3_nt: TGTGCCAGCAGTTACGGGGGGACTAGCGGCTACGAGCAGTACTTC
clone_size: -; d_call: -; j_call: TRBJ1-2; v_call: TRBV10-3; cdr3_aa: CAISESRAGANYGYTF; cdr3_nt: TGTGCCATCAGTGAGTCGAGAGCAGGAGCTAACTATGGCTACACCTTC
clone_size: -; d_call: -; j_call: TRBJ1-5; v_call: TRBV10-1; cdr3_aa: CASSTGTSNQPQHF; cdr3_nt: TGCGCCAGCAGCACAGGGACTAGCAATCAGCCCCAGCATTTT
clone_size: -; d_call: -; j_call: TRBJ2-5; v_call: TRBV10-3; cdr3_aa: CAISESTPGSQETQYF; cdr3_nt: TGTGCCATCAGTGAGTCGACTCCAGGGTCCCAAGAGACCCAGTACTTC
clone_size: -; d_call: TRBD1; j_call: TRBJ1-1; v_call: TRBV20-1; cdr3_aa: CSVPTGDSYEAFF; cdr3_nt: TGCAGTGTCCCAACGGGGGACAGCTATGAAGCTTTCTTT
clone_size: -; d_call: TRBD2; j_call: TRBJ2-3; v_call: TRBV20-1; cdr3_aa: CSARDRREGTDTQYF; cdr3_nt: TGCAGTGCTAGAGATCGAAGGGAGGGGACAGATACGCAGTATTTT
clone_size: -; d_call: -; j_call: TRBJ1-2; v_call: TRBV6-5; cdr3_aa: CASSYPRGYGYTF; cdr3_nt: TGTGCCAGCAGTTATCCCAGGGGCTATGGCTACACCTTC
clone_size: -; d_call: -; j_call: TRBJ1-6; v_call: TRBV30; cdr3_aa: CASAVGLDSPLHF; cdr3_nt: TGTGCCTCCGCCGTGGGGCTCGATTCACCCCTCCACTTT
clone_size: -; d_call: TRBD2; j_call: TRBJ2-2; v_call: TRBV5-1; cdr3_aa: CASSFTGGPGELFF; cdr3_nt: TGCGCCAGCAGCTTTACGGGGGGGCCCGGGGAGCTGTTTTTT
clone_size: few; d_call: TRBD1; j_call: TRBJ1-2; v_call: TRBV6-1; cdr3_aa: CASTLTGGRGYTF; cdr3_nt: TGTGCCAGCACTCTGACAGGGGGCCGCGGCTACACCTTC
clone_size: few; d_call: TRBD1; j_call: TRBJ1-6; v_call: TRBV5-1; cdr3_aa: CASSSGQGGPNSPLHF; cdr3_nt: TGCGCCAGCAGCTCCGGACAGGGGGGCCCTAATTCACCCCTCCACTTT
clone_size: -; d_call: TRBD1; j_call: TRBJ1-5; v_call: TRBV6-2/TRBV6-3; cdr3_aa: CASRGQGIGNQPQHF; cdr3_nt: TGTGCCAGCAGGGGACAGGGGATAGGGAATCAGCCCCAGCATTTT
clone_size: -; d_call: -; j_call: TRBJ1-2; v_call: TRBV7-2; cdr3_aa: CASSLALATNYGYTF; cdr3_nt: TGTGCCAGCAGCTTAGCGCTGGCGACTAACTATGGCTACACCTTC
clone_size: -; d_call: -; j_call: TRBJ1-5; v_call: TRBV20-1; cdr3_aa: CSASPDGLGEYQPQHF; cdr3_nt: TGCAGTGCTAGTCCGGATGGCTTGGGGGAATATCAGCCCCAGCATTTT
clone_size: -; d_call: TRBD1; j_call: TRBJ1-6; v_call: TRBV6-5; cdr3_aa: CASSSGGNSPLHF; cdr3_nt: TGTGCCAGCAGTTCAGGGGGGAATTCACCCCTCCACTTT
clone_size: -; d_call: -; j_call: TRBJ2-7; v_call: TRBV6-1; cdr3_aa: CASSEGGVTRREYF; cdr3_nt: TGTGCCAGCAGTGAAGGGGGGGTAACCCGACGAGAGTACTTC
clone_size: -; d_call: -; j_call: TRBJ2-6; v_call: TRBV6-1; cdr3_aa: CASSQQSSGANVLTF; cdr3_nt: TGTGCCAGCAGTCAACAGAGCTCTGGGGCCAACGTCCTGACTTTC
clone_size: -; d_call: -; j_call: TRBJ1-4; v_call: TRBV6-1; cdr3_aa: CASSLGRNNEKLFF; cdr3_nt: TGTGCCAGCAGTCTGGGACGGAATAATGAAAAACTGTTTTTT
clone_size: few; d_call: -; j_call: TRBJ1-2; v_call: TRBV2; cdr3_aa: CASSVDSVDYGYTF; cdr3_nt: TGTGCCAGCAGTGTCGACTCAGTGGACTATGGCTACACCTTC
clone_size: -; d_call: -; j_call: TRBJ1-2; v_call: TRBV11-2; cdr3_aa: CASSTWGGQLANYGYTF; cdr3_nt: TGTGCCAGCAGCACTTGGGGGGGGCAGTTAGCTAACTATGGCTACACCTTC
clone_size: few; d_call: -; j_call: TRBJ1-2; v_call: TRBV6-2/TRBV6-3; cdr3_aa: CASSPPGRLLYGYTF; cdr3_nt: TGTGCCAGCTCCCCCCCAGGACGGTTACTGTATGGCTACACCTTC
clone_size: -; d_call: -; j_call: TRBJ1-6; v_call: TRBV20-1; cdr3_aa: CSARVLGGNNSPLHF; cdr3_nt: TGCAGTGCTAGAGTCCTTGGAGGGAATAATTCACCCCTCCACTTT
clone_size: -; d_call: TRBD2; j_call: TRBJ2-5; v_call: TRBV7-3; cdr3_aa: CASSLGRGGLETQYF; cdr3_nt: TGTGCCAGCAGCTTAGGGCGGGGGGGCCTCGAGACCCAGTACTTC
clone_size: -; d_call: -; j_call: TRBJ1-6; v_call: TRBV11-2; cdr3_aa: CASSLDQGNSPLHF; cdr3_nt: TGTGCCAGCAGCTTAGATCAAGGGAATTCACCCCTCCACTTT
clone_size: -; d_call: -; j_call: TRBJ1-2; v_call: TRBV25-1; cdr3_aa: CATTLRGYGYTF; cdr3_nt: TGTGCCACCACCCTACGGGGCTATGGCTACACCTTC
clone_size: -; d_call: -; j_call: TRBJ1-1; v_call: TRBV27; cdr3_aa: CASSFRKRLGENTEAFF; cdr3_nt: TGTGCCAGCAGTTTTCGGAAGAGACTTGGAGAGAACACTGAAGCTTTCTTT
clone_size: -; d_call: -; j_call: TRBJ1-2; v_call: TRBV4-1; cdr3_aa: CASMVGGSDLNYGYTF; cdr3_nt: TGCGCCAGCATGGTGGGGGGCAGCGACCTTAACTATGGCTACACCTTC
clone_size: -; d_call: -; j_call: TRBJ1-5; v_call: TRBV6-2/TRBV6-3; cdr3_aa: CVSRRGLGQPQHF; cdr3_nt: TGTGTCAGCAGGAGGGGTTTGGGTCAGCCCCAGCATTTT
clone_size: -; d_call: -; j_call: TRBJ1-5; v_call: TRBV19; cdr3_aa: CASSIARGSYQPQHF; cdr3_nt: TGTGCCAGTAGCATCGCCCGAGGGTCCTATCAGCCCCAGCATTTT
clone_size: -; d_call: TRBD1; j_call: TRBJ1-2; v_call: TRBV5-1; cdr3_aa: CASSFDGRGNGYTF; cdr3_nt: TGCGCCAGCAGCTTCGATGGCAGGGGGAATGGCTACACCTTC
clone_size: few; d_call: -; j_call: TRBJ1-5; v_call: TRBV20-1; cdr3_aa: CSASLEGGVNSNQPQHF; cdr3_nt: TGCAGTGCTAGCCTGGAGGGCGGGGTGAATAGCAATCAGCCCCAGCATTTT
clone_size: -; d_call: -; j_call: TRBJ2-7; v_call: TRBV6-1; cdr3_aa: CASSEVGKRYEQYF; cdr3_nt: TGTGCCAGCAGTGAAGTGGGCAAGCGGTACGAGCAGTACTTC
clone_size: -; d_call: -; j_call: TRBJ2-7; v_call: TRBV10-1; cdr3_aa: CASWAPLAYEQYF; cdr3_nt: TGCGCCAGCTGGGCTCCCCTAGCCTACGAGCAGTACTTC